One sample yielded the 14 T cell receptor beta chains listed below, sequenced in a study of T cell responses to AZD1222 COVID-19 vaccine. Data came from immunoSEQ multiplex PCR; TCRdb stores just in-frame clones and leaves some out. The sample records about 140,000 clones, over 90% being singletons. The input for sequencing was peripheral blood, taken 28 days after the second AZD1222 dose. These receptors all come from an adult who received the AZD1222 COVID-19 vaccine.

This chain connects TRBV11-2 to TRBJ1-2; D gene uncertain. The CDR3 sequence is 12 residues long. Looked up from germline, CDR1 is SGHAT and CDR2 is FQNNGV. Trimming took off 0 bases at V and 5 bases at J, with 4 bases between the two ends. The CDR3 loop is CASSLDKYGYTF. CDR3 DNA: TGTGCCAGCAGCTTAGACAAATATGGCTACACCTTC.

The chain carries TRBV6-6 and TRBJ2-3; D might be TRBD2 (5 bases). The V gene lost 7 bases and the J gene lost 0 bases, with 17 bases spanning the gap. Germline V gene data show CDR1 as MNHNY and CDR2 as SVGAGI (reference sequence). This CDR3 has 16 amino acids. CDR3 DNA sequence: TGTGCCAGCACCGGAGGACGTCACGCTAGCACAGATACGCAGTATTTT. This gives the protein CASTGGRHASTDTQYF.

The chain joins TRBV9 to TRBJ2-2; possible D gene TRBD2, 5 bases. Germline loops: CDR1 SGDLS, CDR2 YYNGEE. CDR3 length equals 14 residues. V was pared by 0 bases and J by 10 bases, with 13 bases between. The CDR3 nucleotides are TGTGCCAGCAGCGTAGCTAGGGTGGGAGCGGAGCTGTTTTTT. Residues: CASSVARVGAELFF.

Here the CDR3 reads CASRLRGLQDTQYF. For the CDR3, the DNA is TGTGCCAGCAGGTTAAGGGGGCTGCAGGATACGCAGTATTTT. V usage is TRBV6-5 and J usage is TRBJ2-3; TRBD1 agrees at 7 bases. Germline CDR1 is MNHEY and CDR2 is SVGAGI. The CDR3 spans 14 residues. Unmatched junction bases numbered 9, after V lost 6 bases and J lost 6 bases.

The V and J genes are TRBV19 and TRBJ1-5; TRBD1 aligns across 7 bases. Germline V lookup: CDR1 LNHDA, CDR2 SQIVND (reference sequence). V shed 4 bases, J shed 4 bases, and the junction held 4 bases outside the gene matches. The CDR3 is made up of 14 amino acids. The CDR3 DNA is TGTGCCAGTAGTAGGACAGGAGAAAATCAGCCCCAGCATTTT. Its protein product is CASSRTGENQPQHF.

This clone was found once. The chain combines TRBV4-1 with TRBJ1-4, with D tentatively TRBD1 (6 bases). Germline CDR1 reads MGHRA; CDR2 reads YSYEKL. The CDR3 sequence is 16 residues long. The V gene lost 4 bases and the J gene lost 6 bases, with 18 bases spanning the gap. The CDR3 spells CASSPEDGQRYEKLFF. Written as DNA, the CDR3 is TGCGCCAGCAGCCCCGAGGATGGACAGAGATATGAAAAACTGTTTTTT.

The chain employs TRBV7-2 and TRBJ2-3, with D possibly matching TRBD2 (5 bases). From germline, CDR1 is SGHTA and CDR2 FQGNSA. The CDR3 contains 11 residues. Trimming removed 1 base from V and 10 bases from J, with 6 bases in between. As DNA, the CDR3 is TGTGCCAGCAGCTTAGGGACTCCGCAGTATTTT. Translated, it gives CASSLGTPQYF.

A single count supports this clone. In DNA form, the CDR3 reads TGTGCCAGCAGTTCACAGGGGGCGCAGGACTATGGCTACACCTTC. Translated: CASSSQGAQDYGYTF. V and J are TRBV27 and TRBJ1-2; 9 bases map to TRBD1. The CDR3 covers 15 residues. J gave up 3 bases and V 4 bases, and 6 bases lay outside the gene matches. Looked up from germline, CDR1 is MNHEY and CDR2 is SMNVEV (reference sequence).

The rearrangement links TRBV21-1 to TRBJ2-2; the DNA was not compared with TRBD2, the D call given in the table. TRBV21-1 is recorded as a pseudogene. CDR3 length: 21 amino acids. This chain's CDR3 is CASRATGTPRTTAGGIGELFF. Written as DNA, the CDR3 is TGTGCCAGCAGGGCCACCGGGACCCCTCGGACCACCGCGGGAGGGATCGGGGAGCTGTTTTTT.

The chain carries TRBV5-1 and TRBJ1-1, with a weak D call TRBD1 (5 bases). Germline V gives CDR1 SGHRS, CDR2 YFSETQ. CDR3 length: 14 amino acids. The V end was cut by 3 bases, the J end by 4 bases, with 13 bases between. The CDR3: CASSSVGEGTEAFF. CDR3 DNA sequence: TGCGCCAGCAGCTCCGTGGGGGAAGGCACTGAAGCTTTCTTT.

The chain recombines TRBV30 with TRBJ1-1; 7 nucleotides align to TRBD1. Germline V gene lookup returns CDR1 GTSNPN and CDR2 SVGIG (reference sequence). Trimming cost V 8 bases and J 3 bases; bases outside gene matches: 9. CDR3 length equals 13 residues. The CDR3 DNA follows: TGTGCCCGGTCGACAGGGCTGGACACTGAAGCTTTCTTT. Its translation: CARSTGLDTEAFF.

The chain employs TRBV23-1 and TRBJ1-4; unclear D gene. TRBV23-1 is an ORF; its function is uncertain. Trimming removed 4 bases from V and 0 bases from J, with 12 bases in between. CDR3 length: 16 residues. CDR3 nucleotides: TGCGCCAGCAGTCCGCTCAAAGCAGCAACTAATGAAAAACTGTTTTTT. This translates into CASSPLKAATNEKLFF.

The chain employs TRBV13 and TRBJ2-3; D may be TRBD2 (5 bases). The ends were cut back, 5 bases at V and 6 bases at J, with 9 bases in the middle. This CDR3 has 12 amino acids. Per the germline V gene, CDR1 is PRHDT and CDR2 is FYEKMQ (reference sequence). For the CDR3, the DNA is TGTGCCAGCAGCCGCACGGGGGATACGCAGTATTTT. It yields the protein CASSRTGDTQYF.

The chain is built from TRBV2 and TRBJ2-2, with D maybe TRBD1 (6 bases). The CDR3 has 15 amino acids. V was clipped by 4 bases and J by 5 bases, with 14 bases between them. Germline lookup yields CDR1 SNHLY and CDR2 FYNNEI. The CDR3 here is CASSVSGTPTGELFF. The CDR3 coding sequence is TGTGCCAGCAGTGTCTCCGGGACACCTACCGGGGAGCTGTTTTTT.